This T cell receptor beta chain was obtained from a study of T cell responses to AZD1222 COVID-19 vaccine. The study's findings and limits: Most donors were white British, females outnumbered males, and clonal diversity was possibly underestimated.

A word on this clone: Its target is unknown.

The germline V gene has CDR1 SNHLY and CDR2 FYNNEI. Trimming removed 5 bases from V and 4 bases from J; junction bases left unmatched: 9. This CDR3 is 15 amino acids long. Profiling relied on immunoSEQ multiplex PCR, and the TCRdb table lists in-frame clones only, not all of them. This repertoire shows tens of thousands of clones, approximately 84% found once; its top ten account for 10%. V usage is TRBV2 and J usage is TRBJ2-7, with 9 nucleotides matching TRBD1. This specimen was peripheral blood, taken on day 0 of AZD1222 vaccination. This receptor was identified in an adult in good health. CDR3 sequence reads: CASSTPPGQGYEQYF. In DNA form, the CDR3 reads TGTGCCAGCAGTACTCCACCGGGACAGGGTTACGAGCAGTACTTC.